Listed below are T cell receptor beta chains from one sample, sequenced in a study of cytomegalovirus exposure and HLA in healthy donors. Sequencing used immunoSEQ multiplex PCR; TCRdb keeps in-frame clones, though not all of them. The sample includes roughly 200,000 clones, roughly 81% of them seen just once. The specimen was PBMCs. These TCRs come from a woman aged 25-40 years in good health and CMV-seropositive. CDR3s include the opening cysteine and the closing phenylalanine or tryptophan. A D gene is named only where the DNA matches it firmly. Not every row has a clone size; where given, it reads once, few, many or a size class.

D	size	V	J	CDR3	DNA
TRBD1	-	TRBV4-2	TRBJ2-7	CASSQDAGQGDEQYF	TGTGCCAGCAGCCAAGATGCTGGACAGGGAGACGAGCAGTACTTC
-	-	TRBV9	TRBJ1-1	CASSVTTGQAFF	TGTGCCAGCAGCGTGACTACGGGCCAAGCTTTCTTT
-	-	TRBV29-1	TRBJ2-1	CSTRTERRYEQFF	TGCAGCACCCGGACTGAGAGGAGGTATGAGCAGTTCTTC
-	-	TRBV7-9	TRBJ2-1	CAIPRGPHEQFF	TGTGCCATCCCTAGGGGCCCCCATGAGCAGTTCTTC
-	-	TRBV11-2	TRBJ1-1	CASSFAGTAGDTEAFF	TGTGCCAGCAGCTTCGCTGGGACTGCCGGTGACACTGAAGCTTTCTTT
-	few	TRBV6-6	TRBJ2-5	CASRTGTHQETQYF	TGTGCCAGCAGGACCGGGACTCACCAAGAGACCCAGTACTTC
TRBD1	few	TRBV25-1	TRBJ1-1	CASSEPHRGLGAFF	TGTGCCAGCAGTGAACCCCACAGGGGGCTTGGAGCTTTCTTT
-	-	TRBV7-2	TRBJ1-1	CASSLGATLVAFF	TGTGCCAGCAGCTTAGGGGCAACCCTTGTCGCTTTCTTT
-	-	TRBV7-2	TRBJ2-3	CASSSSRGTQYF	TGTGCCAGCAGCTCATCGCGAGGTACGCAGTATTTT
-	-	TRBV11-1	TRBJ2-3	CASSPPGRTDTQYF	TGTGCCAGCAGCCCCCCAGGGCGGACGGATACGCAGTATTTT
TRBD2	-	TRBV9	TRBJ2-1	CASSVDGTSYNEQFF	TGTGCCAGCAGCGTAGATGGGACTAGCTACAATGAGCAGTTCTTC
TRBD1	once	TRBV6-6	TRBJ1-5	CASSFPTGDNQPQHF	TGTGCCAGCAGTTTTCCGACAGGGGACAATCAGCCCCAGCATTTT
-	-	TRBV7-2	TRBJ1-2	CASSSSGTAFGYTF	TGTGCCAGCAGCTCATCCGGGACTGCCTTCGGCTACACCTTC
TRBD1	-	TRBV7-6	TRBJ2-1	CASSHRGLGEQFF	TGTGCCAGCAGCCACAGGGGGCTGGGTGAGCAGTTCTTC
-	-	TRBV5-6	TRBJ1-5	CASSLGARSNQPQHF	TGTGCCAGCAGCTTGGGGGCCAGATCGAATCAGCCCCAGCATTTT
-	-	TRBV5-4	TRBJ2-1	CASSQHIAKNEQFF	TGTGCCAGCAGCCAGCATATAGCGAAGAATGAGCAGTTCTTC
TRBD2	-	TRBV4-3	TRBJ2-5	CASSQELAVSETQYF	TGCGCCAGCAGCCAAGAACTAGCGGTCTCGGAGACCCAGTACTTC
TRBD1	once	TRBV6-5	TRBJ1-2	CASRDRNYGYTF	TGTGCCAGCAGGGACAGGAATTATGGCTACACCTTC
-	-	TRBV18	TRBJ2-3	CASSPFGGTSTDTQYF	TGTGCCAGCTCACCGTTTGGGGGGACTAGCACAGATACGCAGTATTTT
-	once	TRBV7-9	TRBJ1-2	CASSLGSSGGYTF	TGTGCCAGCAGCTTAGGATCTTCGGGTGGCTACACCTTC
TRBD1	-	TRBV5-1	TRBJ2-5	CASSLAQGALKTQYF	TGCGCCAGCAGCTTGGCCCAGGGGGCTTTAAAGACCCAGTACTTC
-	-	TRBV29-1	TRBJ1-1	CSVDAGYTEAFF	TGCAGCGTTGACGCGGGATACACTGAAGCTTTCTTT
-	-	TRBV5-6	TRBJ1-4	CASSLPSDEKLFF	TGTGCCAGCAGCTTGCCGTCGGATGAAAAACTGTTTTTT
-	-	TRBV6-5	TRBJ2-1	CASSDQVSSYNEQFF	TGTGCCAGCAGCGACCAGGTCAGCTCCTACAATGAGCAGTTCTTC
TRBD1	-	TRBV2	TRBJ2-1	CASGPTGTGEQFF	TGTGCCAGCGGACCGACTGGGACAGGTGAGCAGTTCTTC
-	-	TRBV21-1	TRBJ2-3	CASSKGVAGGEADTQYF	TGTGCCAGCAGCAAAGGGGTAGCGGGAGGGGAAGCGGATACGCAGTATTTT
-	-	TRBV30	TRBJ2-3	CAWLLGGHSGGGSSDTQYF	TGTGCCTGGCTTCTCGGGGGCCACTCTGGGGGGGGCAGTTCAGATACGCAGTATTTT